This is a list of T cell receptor beta chains from one sample in a study of blood T cell repertoires in COVID-19. The data were produced by immunoSEQ multiplex PCR, yet TCRdb's version contains in-frame clones alone and is incomplete. The table lists some 180,000 clones, around 80% of them singletons. Source material: peripheral blood. The source is an elderly woman with active or convalescent COVID-19. CDR3s include the opening cysteine and the closing phenylalanine or tryptophan. A D gene is named only where the DNA matches it firmly. Only some rows state a clone size, as once, few, many or a class for expanded clones.

V	D	size	J	DNA	CDR3
TRBV5-3	.	.	TRBJ2-1	TGTGCCAGAAGCTTGGGGCCAGGCCAGTTCTTC	CARSLGPGQFF
TRBV30	TRBD1	.	TRBJ2-7	TGTGCCTGGAGTGCCTCAGGGGGCTACGAGCAGTACTTC	CAWSASGGYEQYF
TRBV9	TRBD2	.	TRBJ2-1	TGTGCCAGCAGCGTCGACCCTAGCGGGGGGCCCAGCGGTGAGCAGTTCTTC	CASSVDPSGGPSGEQFF
TRBV10-1	TRBD2	.	TRBJ2-1	TGCGCCAGCAGCGATAGCGGGGGCAGGGATGAGCAGTTCTTC	CASSDSGGRDEQFF
TRBV5-5	.	few	TRBJ2-3	TGTGCCAGCAGCTTGCAGGATACGCAGTATTTT	CASSLQDTQYF
TRBV6-5	TRBD1	.	TRBJ1-1	TGTGCCAGCAGACGACAGGGGACGAACACTGAAGCTTTCTTT	CASRRQGTNTEAFF
TRBV4-2	.	.	TRBJ1-6	TGTGCCAGCAGCCAAGATTTGTCGGGGGGCTATAATTCACCCCTCCACTTT	CASSQDLSGGYNSPLHF
TRBV5-1	.	.	TRBJ1-1	TGCGCCAGCAGCTTGGAGGCAGGAGGGAGTACTGAAGCTTTCTTT	CASSLEAGGSTEAFF
TRBV30	.	.	TRBJ1-2	TGTGCCCAACTCGGGAGGGGAGGGATCTATGGCTACACCTTC	CAQLGRGGIYGYTF
TRBV7-9	.	.	TRBJ2-6	TGTGCCAGCAGCTTAGGTACCGGGTTCCAGGCCAACGTCCTGACTTTC	CASSLGTGFQANVLTF
TRBV28	TRBD1	.	TRBJ1-2	TGTGCCAGCAGCTTTGGGACAGGGGGGACGGATTATGGCTACACCTTC	CASSFGTGGTDYGYTF
TRBV5-6	TRBD1	.	TRBJ2-7	TGTGCCAGCAGCTGGGACAGGGGGCGCTACGAGCAGTACTTC	CASSWDRGRYEQYF
TRBV19	TRBD1	.	TRBJ1-6	TGTGCCACTAAGGGACAGACAAATTCACCCCTCCACTTT	CATKGQTNSPLHF
TRBV6-5	.	.	TRBJ1-3	TGTGCCAGCGGCGGGGCGCGGAGCTCTGGAAACACCATATATTTT	CASGGARSSGNTIYF
TRBV2	.	.	TRBJ1-1	TGTGCCAGCAAGGTCCGAACTTGGGCGAACACTGAAGCTTTCTTT	CASKVRTWANTEAFF
TRBV7-9	.	.	TRBJ1-3	TGTGCCAGCCGCGCCCTCTCTGGAAACACCATATATTTT	CASRALSGNTIYF
TRBV24-1	.	.	TRBJ1-5	TGTGCCACCAGCCAAACAGGGACGGGGCAGCCCCAGCATTTT	CATSQTGTGQPQHF
TRBV6-6	.	once	TRBJ1-1	TGTGCCAGCAGTTACCGCAACAGGGTCATTACTGAAGCTTTCTTT	CASSYRNRVITEAFF
TRBV6-2/TRBV6-3	TRBD2	.	TRBJ2-1	TGTGCCAGCAGTTACATAGCGGGGGCCTCATCGAGCTCCTACAATGAGCAGTTCTTC	CASSYIAGASSSSYNEQFF
TRBV6-5	TRBD2	.	TRBJ2-1	TGTGCCAGTAGGCTAGCGGGCTCGTCCTACAATGAGCAGTTCTTC	CASRLAGSSYNEQFF
TRBV4-1	.	.	TRBJ1-5	TGCGCCAGCAGCCAAGCCGAGGGTTTTCAGCCCCAGCATTTT	CASSQAEGFQPQHF
TRBV7-8	.	.	TRBJ2-1	TGTGCCAGCAGCACCCGACAGGCTTCCTCCTACAATGAGCAGTTCTTC	CASSTRQASSYNEQFF
TRBV27	.	.	TRBJ2-1	TGTGCCAGCAGTTTAGGCAGTCGGGGGGCCAATGAGCAGTTCTTC	CASSLGSRGANEQFF
TRBV28	.	.	TRBJ1-1	TGTGCCAGCACATCGGGTGAAGCTTTCTTT	CASTSGEAFF
TRBV2	.	few	TRBJ2-5	TGTGCCAGCAGTGCGAACCCAGGGCTGGGAGAGACCCAGTACTTC	CASSANPGLGETQYF
TRBV2	TRBD1	few	TRBJ1-6	TGTGCCAGCAGCCCAGGGGGATGGAATTCACCCCTCCACTTT	CASSPGGWNSPLHF
TRBV11-2	.	.	TRBJ2-7	TGTGCCAGCAGCTTAGAGGGAGCCTACGAGCAGTACTTC	CASSLEGAYEQYF
TRBV28	TRBD1	few	TRBJ1-3	TGTGCCAGCAGCTATCCAATTTCCGGGACAGGCCTAAGCTCTGGAAACACCATATATTTT	CASSYPISGTGLSSGNTIYF
TRBV13	TRBD2	.	TRBJ2-5	TGTGCCAGCAGCTTAGGCTCTTTAGCGGGGGGGCTCGGAGAGACCCAGTACTTC	CASSLGSLAGGLGETQYF
TRBV2	.	.	TRBJ1-2	TGTGCCAGCAGGCCGGGTGGTAGCTACACCTTC	CASRPGGSYTF
TRBV29-1	.	few	TRBJ1-1	TGCAGCGTTGAAGTTGGAAAGCAACAGGGAGCTTTCTTT	CSVEVGKQQGAFF
TRBV29-1	.	once	TRBJ2-7	TGCAGCGTTGAAGACATGATAGGGGGCTCCTACGAGCAGTACTTC	CSVEDMIGGSYEQYF
TRBV6-6	.	.	TRBJ2-3	TGTGCCAGCAGTTACGGGTCGGCGGGGCCGGCGGATACGCAGTATTTT	CASSYGSAGPADTQYF
TRBV6-2/TRBV6-3	.	few	TRBJ2-5	TGTGCCAGCAGTTACGAGGGGGACTACGTAGAGACCCAGTACTTC	CASSYEGDYVETQYF
TRBV5-1	TRBD2	.	TRBJ2-1	TGCGCCAGCAGCTTACGACCACTACTAGCGGGGGGCTACAATGAGCAGTTCTTC	CASSLRPLLAGGYNEQFF
TRBV24-1	TRBD1	.	TRBJ1-2	TGTGCCACCAGAGAGGGACAGGGCACAAAAGGCTACACCTTC	CATREGQGTKGYTF
TRBV4-1	.	.	TRBJ2-7	TGCGCCAGCAGCCAAGTAACGGTCGAGCAGTACTTC	CASSQVTVEQYF
TRBV2	.	few	TRBJ2-1	TGTGCCAGCAGTGCCGGGACTCCGATGGATGAGCAGTTCTTC	CASSAGTPMDEQFF
TRBV19	TRBD1	.	TRBJ1-4	TGTGCCAGTAGTGTTGGACAGGGGGAAAAACTGTTTTTT	CASSVGQGEKLFF
TRBV6-5	TRBD2	.	TRBJ2-2	TGTGCCAGCAGGGAGGGACTAGCGAACACCGGGGAGCTGTTTTTT	CASREGLANTGELFF
TRBV5-1	.	once	TRBJ2-5	TGCGCCAGCAGGGTACAGCAAGAGACCCAGTACTTC	CASRVQQETQYF
TRBV6-2/TRBV6-3	TRBD2	.	TRBJ2-1	TGTGCCAGCAGTCGAAGCGGGGTGTCCTACAATGAGCAGTTCTTC	CASSRSGVSYNEQFF